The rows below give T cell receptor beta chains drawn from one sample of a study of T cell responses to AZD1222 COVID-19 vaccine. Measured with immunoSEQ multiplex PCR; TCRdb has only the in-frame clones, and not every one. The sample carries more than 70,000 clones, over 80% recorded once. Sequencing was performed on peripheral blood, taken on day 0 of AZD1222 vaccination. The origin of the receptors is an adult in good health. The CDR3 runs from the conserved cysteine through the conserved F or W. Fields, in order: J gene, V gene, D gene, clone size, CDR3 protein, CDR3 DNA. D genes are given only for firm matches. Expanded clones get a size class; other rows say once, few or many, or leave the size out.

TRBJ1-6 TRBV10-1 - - CATLGRNNSPLHF TGCGCCACCCTGGGACGGAATAATTCACCCCTCCACTTT
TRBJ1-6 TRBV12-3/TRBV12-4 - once CASSLTVNSPLHF TGTGCCAGCAGTTTGACGGTTAATTCACCCCTCCACTTT
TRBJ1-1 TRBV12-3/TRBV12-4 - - CASSSYTEAFF TGTGCCAGCAGTTCCTACACTGAAGCTTTCTTT
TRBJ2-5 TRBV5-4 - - CASSLPGTDRKQETQYF TGTGCCAGCAGCTTACCCGGGACGGATAGGAAACAAGAGACCCAGTACTTC
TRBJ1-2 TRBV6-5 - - CASSTRYGYTF TGTGCCAGCAGTACCCGCTATGGCTACACCTTC
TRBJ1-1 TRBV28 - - CASSATGGLGSEAFF TGTGCCAGCAGTGCAACGGGGGGCTTGGGGAGTGAAGCTTTCTTT
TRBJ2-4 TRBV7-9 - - CASSLIGLENIQYF TGTGCCAGCAGCTTAATCGGTTTGGAAAACATTCAGTACTTC
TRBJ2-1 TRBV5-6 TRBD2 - CASSPGTSGLREQFF TGTGCCAGCAGCCCCGGGACTAGCGGCCTGCGAGAGCAGTTCTTC
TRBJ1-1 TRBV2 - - CASSFDPVRGTEAFF TGTGCCAGCAGTTTTGATCCCGTGAGGGGCACTGAAGCTTTCTTT
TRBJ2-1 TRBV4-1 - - CASSQVYNEQFF TGCGCCAGCAGCCAAGTCTACAATGAGCAGTTCTTC
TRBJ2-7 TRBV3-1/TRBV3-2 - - CASSPRDASYEQYF TGTGCCAGCAGCCCGCGGGACGCGTCCTACGAGCAGTACTTC
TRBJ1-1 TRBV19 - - CASSQLQNTEAFF TGTGCCAGTAGTCAACTTCAGAACACTGAAGCTTTCTTT
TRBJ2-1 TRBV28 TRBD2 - CATFGLAETSNEQFF TGTGCCACCTTCGGACTAGCGGAGACCAGCAATGAGCAGTTCTTC
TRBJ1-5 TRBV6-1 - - CASSDVSRQSNQPQHF TGTGCCAGCAGTGACGTATCCCGACAGAGCAATCAGCCCCAGCATTTT
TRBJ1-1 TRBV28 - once CASSELNTEAFF TGTGCCAGCAGCGAGTTGAACACTGAAGCTTTCTTT
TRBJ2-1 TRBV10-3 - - CAISETGTRGNEQFF TGTGCCATCAGTGAAACCGGGACAAGAGGCAATGAGCAGTTCTTC
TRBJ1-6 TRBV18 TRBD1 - CASSPTGQADSPLHF TGTGCCAGCTCACCAACGGGACAGGCTGATTCACCCCTCCACTTT
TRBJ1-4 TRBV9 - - CASSVAGREKLFF TGTGCCAGCAGCGTAGCGGGCCGTGAAAAACTGTTTTTT
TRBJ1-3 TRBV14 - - CASSQGRVSGNTIYF TGTGCCAGCAGCCAAGGAAGGGTCTCTGGAAACACCATATATTTT
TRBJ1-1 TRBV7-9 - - CASSPWEAPNTEAFF TGTGCCAGCAGCCCCTGGGAGGCCCCGAACACTGAAGCTTTCTTT
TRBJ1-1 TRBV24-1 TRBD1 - CATSDSPGQGRKAFF TGTGCCACCAGTGATTCCCCGGGACAGGGAAGGAAGGCTTTCTTT
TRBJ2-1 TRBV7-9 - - CASSPLLVSYNEQFF TGTGCCAGCAGCCCATTACTAGTATCCTACAATGAGCAGTTCTTC
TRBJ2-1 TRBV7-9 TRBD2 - CASSSSGTSSFF TGTGCCAGCAGCTCATCCGGGACTAGCTCGTTCTTC
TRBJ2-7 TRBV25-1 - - CASSDWYEQYF TGTGCCAGCAGTGATTGGTACGAGCAGTACTTC
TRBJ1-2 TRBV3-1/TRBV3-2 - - CASSQGGGSHGYTF TGTGCCAGCAGCCAAGGCGGGGGGTCCCATGGCTACACCTTC
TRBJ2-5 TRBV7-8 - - CASSLRGGGPGETQYF TGTGCCAGCAGCTTACGAGGGGGAGGGCCTGGGGAGACCCAGTACTTC
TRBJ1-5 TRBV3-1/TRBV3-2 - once CASSQARVEPQHF TGTGCCAGCAGCCAAGCCCGGGTTGAGCCCCAGCATTTT
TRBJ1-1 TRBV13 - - CASSPRFARVNTEAFF TGTGCCAGCAGCCCTCGTTTTGCCAGGGTGAACACTGAAGCTTTCTTT
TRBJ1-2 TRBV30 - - CAWSSGKHFYGYTF TGTGCCTGGAGTTCTGGCAAGCACTTCTATGGCTACACCTTC
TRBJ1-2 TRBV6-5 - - CASSYSSRVTGYTF TGTGCCAGCAGTTACTCTAGCCGGGTAACTGGCTACACCTTC
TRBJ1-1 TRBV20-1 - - CSASQGYRDTEAFF TGCAGTGCTAGTCAGGGGTATAGGGACACTGAAGCTTTCTTT
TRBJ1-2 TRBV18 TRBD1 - CASSLDRAHGYTF TGTGCCAGCTCGCTAGACAGGGCCCATGGCTACACCTTC
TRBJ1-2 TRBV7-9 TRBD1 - CASSLLQGYGYTF TGTGCCAGCAGCTTATTACAGGGGTATGGCTACACCTTC
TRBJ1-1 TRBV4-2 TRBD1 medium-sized CASSPFGTGGSDLEAFF TGTGCCAGCAGCCCTTTCGGCACAGGGGGCTCCGACCTTGAAGCTTTCTTT
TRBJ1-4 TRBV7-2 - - CASSLGLFMYEKLFF TGTGCCAGCAGCTTAGGGCTCTTTATGTATGAAAAACTGTTTTTT
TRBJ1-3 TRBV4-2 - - CASSQQGNTIYF TGTGCCAGCAGCCAACAGGGAAACACCATATATTTT
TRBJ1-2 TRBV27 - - CASSSNRMGGYTF TGTGCCAGCAGTTCCAACAGAATGGGTGGCTACACCTTC